This entry concerns a single TCR beta chain. What it recognizes is unknown. Sequencing was performed with immunoSEQ multiplex PCR; in TCRdb, only in-frame clones are kept and a portion is missing. This sample has around 30,000 clones; 85% to 95% occur once, and the top ten carry under 30%. The germline V and J ends were trimmed by 0 bases and 4 bases, with 11 bases remaining between them. CDR3 length equals 15 residues. CDR1 SNHLY and CDR2 FYNNEI come from the germline V gene. This specimen belongs to a study of T cells in localized non-small cell lung cancer. General observations from the study: Adjacent lung held a median 57 of the top 100 tumor clones. Clonality of T cells reached its maximum in uninvolved adjacent lung, surpassing tumor. Sequencing involved a lone tumor region, leaving heterogeneity possible. Blood T cell density predicted longer survival; adjacent-lung clonality, shorter.

This specimen was peripheral blood, taken before any cancer treatment. The chain joins TRBV2 to TRBJ2-3; tentatively, D is TRBD2 (6 bases). This receptor was taken from a female donor aged 60 or older with stage I lung adenocarcinoma. The CDR3 spells CASSEARGGPDTQYF. CDR3 DNA: TGTGCCAGCAGTGAAGCGCGGGGCGGGCCAGATACGCAGTATTTT. Filled out from reference TRBV2 and TRBJ2-3, the complete variable domain reads EPEVTQTPSHQVTQMGQEVILRCVPISNHLYFYWYRQILGQKVEFLVSFYNNEISEKSEIFDDQFSVERPDGSNFTLKIRSTKLEDSAMYFCASSEARGGPDTQYFGPGTRLTVL.